This entry is about one T cell receptor beta chain. Its specificity is not known. The source of the sample is a study of CD8 T cells in Susac syndrome. Study-level points and caveats: TCR sequencing and HLA analysis covered a relatively small number of individuals.

The CDR3 length is 14 residues. cDNA came from about 0.51 to 1 ug RNA primed by random hexamers. TCR beta CDR3 was amplified by immunoSEQ multiplex PCR. This amplification extended across 54 Vbeta and 13 Jbeta segments. TCRdb reprocessed the immunoSEQ multiplex PCR reads with MiXCR, giving one entry per CDR3 protein. The sample yields 400,000 to 550,000 distinct CDR3 sequences, more than 70% seen once. Sequenced input: CD8+ T cells from PBMCs. V usage is TRBV21-1 and J usage is TRBJ2-1; the D call of TRBD1 is as the table states it, not checked on the DNA. TRBV21-1 is listed as a pseudogene. The receptor's source is a human donor with multiple sclerosis. Written as DNA, the CDR3 is TGTGCCAGCAGCAAAGGGGGGATCGGGAATGAGCAGTTCTTC. It codes for CASSKGGIGNEQFF.